These 21 T cell receptor beta chains originate from one sample sequenced in a study of human T cells and chemical hapten exposure. Documented time point: patch test 2, 6 weeks after DPC sensitization. Treatment indicated: therapeutic diphenylcyclopropenone sensitization with weekly scalp DPC. Unfractionated whole blood was the source from which total RNA was extracted. TCRdb redid the calling of the RACE reads with MiXCR, one entry per CDR3 protein. Among about 42,000 distinct CDR3 sequences listed, roughly a tenth were seen once. Sequencing used whole blood, obtained in connection with sensitization to the hapten diphenylcyclopropenone (DPC). Source of these receptors: a woman aged 25 to 39 with alopecia areata. Some clones in this sample may be carry-over from other donors' samples.

This clonotype has ten or more counts. This rearrangement joins TRBV5-1 to TRBJ2-3, with 9 nucleotides matching TRBD1. The CDR3 totals 16 residues. The junction had 7 bases not matched to a gene; V was cut back by 4 bases and J by 1 base. CDR1 and CDR2 from the germline V gene are SGHRS and YFSETQ. CDR3 protein: CASSGTGGGGTDTQYF. For the CDR3, the DNA is TGCGCCAGCAGCGGAACAGGGGGCGGTGGCACAGATACGCAGTATTTT.

The chain joins TRBV10-3 to TRBJ1-3; no definite D call. CDR1 and CDR2 (germline): ENHRY, SYGVKD. Trimming removed 3 bases at V and 4 bases at J, with 7 bases between. CDR3 length: 13 residues. CDR3 sequence reads: CAISELEGNTIYF. CDR3 DNA sequence: TGTGCCATCAGTGAACTTGAGGGAAACACCATATATTTT.

This clonotype was detected only a few times. The CDR3, as DNA: TGTGCCTGGAGTCTTTCGGACAGGGCCAATTCACCCCTCCACTTT. Protein: CAWSLSDRANSPLHF. This chain connects TRBV30 to TRBJ1-6; 8 nucleotides align to TRBD1. The V gene end was trimmed by 2 bases and the J gene end by 7 bases; junction bases not matched to a gene: 7. This CDR3 region has 15 residues. Per germline, CDR1 GTSNPN and CDR2 SVGIG (reference sequence). The variable domain in full, with the rest retrieved from reference TRBV30 and TRBJ1-6, is SQTIHQWPATLVQPVGSPLSLECTVEGTSNPNLYWYRQAAGRGLQLLFYSVGIGQISSEVPQNLSASRPQDRQFILSSKKLLLSDSGFYLCAWSLSDRANSPLHFGNGTRLTVT.

This clonotype was seen just once. The V gene is TRBV6-5, the J gene TRBJ2-6; 9 bases fit TRBD1. V lost 3 bases and J lost 4; bases outside the gene matches: 13. Germline V gene data show CDR1 as MNHEY and CDR2 as SVGAGI. This CDR3 contains 19 residues. CDR3 bases: TGTGCCAGCAGTTATCTCGCACCGGGACAGGGAACCGGGGCCAACGTCCTGACTTTC. Amino acids: CASSYLAPGQGTGANVLTF.

This clonotype has at least ten counts. The V and J genes are TRBV6-2 or TRBV6-3 and TRBJ2-2; TRBD1 is a possible D gene (6 bases). With 7 bases removed from V and 3 bases from J, the gap between germline ends came to 12 bases. Germline values: CDR1 MNHEY, CDR2 SVGEGT. The CDR3 contains 14 residues. CDR3 residues: CASKGRGDTGELFF. The CDR3 nucleotides read TGTGCCAGCAAGGGCAGGGGCGACACCGGGGAGCTGTTTTTT.

This clonotype was counted only a few times. The rearrangement uses TRBV11-1 and TRBJ1-2; D unresolved. The CDR3 length is 14 residues. The germline V gene encodes CDR1 SGHAT and CDR2 FQDESV (reference sequence). Between the trimmed V and J ends, which lost 1 base and 2 bases, there was a span of 8 bases. The CDR3 DNA sequence: TGTGCCAGCAGCTTAGATGCGGGGAACTATGGCTACACCTTC. It yields the protein CASSLDAGNYGYTF.

The J gene is TRBJ2-3, the V gene TRBV5-4, with D possibly TRBD2 on 5 matching bases. Deletions cut 0 bases from V and 0 bases from J, with 8 bases between. This CDR3 is built from 15 residues. Germline CDR1 and CDR2: SGHNT and YYREEE (reference sequence). DNA for the CDR3: TGTGCCAGCAGCTTGGATAGCGTGAGCACAGATACGCAGTATTTT. Translating it yields CASSLDSVSTDTQYF.

The rearrangement uses TRBV28 and TRBJ1-5; no clear D gene. The V gene's germline CDR1 is MDHEN and CDR2 SYDVKM. Trimming took off 3 bases at V and 7 bases at J, with 7 bases between the two ends. This CDR3 comprises 12 residues. CDR3 in amino acids: CASSFMEQPQHF. For the CDR3, the DNA is TGTGCCAGCAGTTTTATGGAACAGCCCCAGCATTTT.

This chain joins TRBV28 and TRBJ2-3; 8 positions agree with TRBD2. Germline V gene data show CDR1 as MDHEN and CDR2 as SYDVKM. V trimming: 5 bases; J trimming: 8 bases; junction bases outside the gene matches: 9. The length of the CDR3 is 14 residues. DNA for the CDR3: TGTGCCAGCAGTCCCAGGACTAGCTTCCCTACGCAGTATTTT. Translated: CASSPRTSFPTQYF.

This clonotype was counted many times. The chain has TRBV29-1 and TRBJ2-7; TRBD1 is a possible D gene (5 bases). The CDR3 consists of 12 residues. The V end lost 3 bases, the J end lost 9 bases, and 15 bases lay between the germline ends. From germline, CDR1 is SQVTM and CDR2 ANQGSEA. This CDR3 is CSVDRRGMGQYF. In DNA form, the CDR3 reads TGCAGCGTTGACCGAAGGGGTATGGGGCAGTACTTC.

V usage is TRBV11-2 and J usage is TRBJ2-2; D perhaps matches TRBD2 (6 bases). Germline assignment: CDR1 SGHAT and CDR2 FQNNGV. The CDR3 has 16 amino acids. Trimming removed 5 bases at V and 2 bases at J, with 15 bases between. The CDR3 DNA follows: TGTGCCAGCAGCCGGCTAGGAGGGGCCAACACCGGGGAGCTGTTTTTT. Its translation is CASSRLGGANTGELFF.

This chain joins TRBV7-3 and TRBJ2-1; perhaps D is TRBD1 or TRBD2 (6 bases each). The CDR3 spans 12 residues. Germline-derived CDR1 and CDR2 are SGHTA and FQGTGA. V gave up 1 base and J gave up 9 bases, with 7 bases separating them. The CDR3 reads CASSLRGAEQFF. CDR3 coding DNA: TGTGCCAGCAGCTTAAGGGGGGCTGAGCAGTTCTTC.

In this sample, this clonotype turned up a few times. J is TRBJ2-2 and V is TRBV5-1; D remains ambiguous. V was shortened by 0 bases and J by 4 bases, with 13 bases between the two germline ends. CDR1 SGHRS and CDR2 YFSETQ come from the germline V gene. The CDR3 is made up of 16 amino acids. The CDR3 loop reads CASSLAEASLTGELFF. The CDR3 nucleotides are TGCGCCAGCAGCTTGGCCGAGGCATCCCTCACCGGGGAGCTGTTTTTT.

This clonotype was counted ten times or more. V usage is TRBV7-2 and J usage is TRBJ1-6; 9 bases are a match to TRBD1. Germline CDR1 reads SGHTA; CDR2 reads FQGNSA. V lost 2 bases to trimming and J lost 7 bases; unmatched junction nucleotides: 3. CDR3 length equals 15 residues. The CDR3: CASSLMGTGNSPLHF. As DNA, the CDR3 is TGTGCCAGCAGCTTAATGGGGACAGGGAATTCACCCCTCCACTTT.

The chain uses TRBV7-2 and TRBJ2-7, with TRBD1 matching 7 bases. Germline-derived CDR1 and CDR2 are SGHTA and FQGNSA. The ends lost 1 base at V and 2 bases at J; junction bases unmatched: 5. The CDR3 length is 15 residues. The CDR3 sequence: CASSLGPQGAYEQYF. The CDR3 DNA reads as TGTGCCAGCAGCTTAGGTCCCCAGGGGGCCTACGAGCAGTACTTC.

This clonotype has more than one count but fewer than ten. The chain has TRBV6-5 and TRBJ1-3; D unresolved. Germline V CDR1 and CDR2: MNHEY, SVGAGI. The CDR3 spans 13 residues. V lost 6 bases and J lost 0, with 6 bases in between. The CDR3 here is CASRLSSGNTIYF. The CDR3 DNA sequence: TGTGCCAGCAGACTTTCCTCTGGAAACACCATATATTTT.

This clonotype has ten or more counts. The J gene is TRBJ2-3, the V gene TRBV14, with TRBD2 matching 9 bases. The CDR3 is 16 residues long. Germline lookup yields CDR1 SGHDN and CDR2 FVKESK. V lost 1 base to trimming and J lost 1 base; unmatched junction nucleotides: 3. CDR3 in amino acids: CASSQALAGRTDTQYF. The CDR3 nucleotides read TGTGCCAGCAGCCAAGCCCTAGCGGGGCGCACAGATACGCAGTATTTT.

This clonotype came up many times. The V call is TRBV20-1, the J call TRBJ1-2, with 11 bases fitting TRBD1. Looked up from germline, CDR1 is DFQATT and CDR2 is SNEGSKA (reference sequence). The CDR3 loop spans 16 amino acids. The J segment lost 6 bases and the V segment lost 5 bases, leaving 14 bases of the junction unmatched. This chain's CDR3 is CSALGWRTGGGDGYTF. In nucleotides, the CDR3 is TGCAGTGCTCTCGGCTGGAGGACAGGGGGCGGGGATGGCTACACCTTC.

This clonotype was recorded at least ten times. The V and J genes are TRBV24-1 and TRBJ2-7; a weak D match, TRBD2 (6 bases). The CDR3 is 13 amino acids. Deletions cut 1 base from V and 6 bases from J, with 9 bases between. In germline, CDR1 is KGHDR, CDR2 SFDVKD. The DNA for the CDR3 is TGTGCCACCAGTGATTTATGGGGAGGCGAGCAGTACTTC. This sequence encodes CATSDLWGGEQYF.

This chain uses TRBV15 with TRBJ2-7, with D tentatively TRBD2 (5 bases). V lost 0 bases and J 4 bases, leaving 13 bases between the germline ends. Per the germline V gene, CDR1 is LNHNV and CDR2 is YYDKDF (reference sequence). CDR3 length: 15 residues. The CDR3 nucleotides read TGTGCCACCAGCAGAGATAACGGGGTTTGGTACGAGCAGTACTTC. This sequence encodes CATSRDNGVWYEQYF.

The CDR3 loop reads CASSPLSGISTQYF. The CDR3 DNA sequence: TGTGCCAGCAGCCCCCTTTCTGGAATCTCTACGCAGTATTTT. The rearrangement joins TRBV2 to TRBJ2-3; D call uncertain. The CDR3 length is 14 residues. Germline CDR1 reads SNHLY; CDR2 reads FYNNEI. Trimming removed 6 bases from V and 8 bases from J, with 18 bases in between.